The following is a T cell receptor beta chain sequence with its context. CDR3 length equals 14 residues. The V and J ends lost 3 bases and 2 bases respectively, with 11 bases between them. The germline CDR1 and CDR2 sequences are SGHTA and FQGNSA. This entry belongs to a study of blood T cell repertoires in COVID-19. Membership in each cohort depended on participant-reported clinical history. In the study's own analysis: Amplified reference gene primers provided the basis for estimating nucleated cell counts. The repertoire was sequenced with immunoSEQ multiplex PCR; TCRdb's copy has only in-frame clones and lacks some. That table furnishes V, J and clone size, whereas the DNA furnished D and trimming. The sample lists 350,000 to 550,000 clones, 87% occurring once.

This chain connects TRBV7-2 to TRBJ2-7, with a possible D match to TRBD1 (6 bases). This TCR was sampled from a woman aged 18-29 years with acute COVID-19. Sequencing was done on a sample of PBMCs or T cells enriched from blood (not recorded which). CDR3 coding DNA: TGTGCCAGCAGCTTGGGACAAGGGACCTACGAGCAGTACTTC. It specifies CASSLGQGTYEQYF.